This T cell receptor (beta chain) emerged from a study of blood T cell repertoires in COVID-19. Followed over time, Seattle patients had been enrolled while infection was active. In the source study's methods: Estimation of nucleated cell counts relied on the amplification of reference gene primers. The protocol was immunoSEQ multiplex PCR, while the TCRdb copy is restricted to in-frame clones and leaves out a portion. V and J calls and clone size come straight from that table; D and trimming were deduced from the DNA. The sample contains about 370,000 clones, over 75% of which appear only once. This sequence was found in a woman aged 25 to 45 with COVID-19, enrolled during active disease. Sequenced sample: peripheral blood.

The CDR3 DNA sequence: TGTGCCAGCAGCCCGCCCCGGACAGGGGGTTTCGAAAAACTGTTTTTT. Encoded protein: CASSPPRTGGFEKLFF. This sequence joins TRBV7-9 and TRBJ1-4; TRBD1 matches 10 bases. V shed 5 bases and J 8 bases; nucleotides not matched to a gene: 11. The germline CDR1 and CDR2 sequences are SEHNR and FQNEAQ (reference sequence). The CDR3 contains 16 residues.